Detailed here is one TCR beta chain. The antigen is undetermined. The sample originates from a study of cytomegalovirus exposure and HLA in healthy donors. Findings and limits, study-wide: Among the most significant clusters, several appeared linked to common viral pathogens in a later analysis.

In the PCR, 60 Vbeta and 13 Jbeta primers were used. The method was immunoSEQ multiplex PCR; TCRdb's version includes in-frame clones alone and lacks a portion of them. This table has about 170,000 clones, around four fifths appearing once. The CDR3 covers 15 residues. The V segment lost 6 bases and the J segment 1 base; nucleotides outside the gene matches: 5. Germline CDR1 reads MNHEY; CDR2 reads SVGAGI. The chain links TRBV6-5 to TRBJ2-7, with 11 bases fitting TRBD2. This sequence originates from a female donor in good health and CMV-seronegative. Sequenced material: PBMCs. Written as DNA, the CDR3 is TGTGCCAGCAGACCCACTAGCGGGGGATCCTACGAGCAGTACTTC. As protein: CASRPTSGGSYEQYF.